Listed below are T cell receptor beta chains from one sample, sequenced in a study of T-cell memory formation after mild COVID-19. TCRdb reprocessed the 5' RACE reads via MiXCR and lists one record per CDR3 protein. The sample shows 50,000 to 70,000 distinct CDR3 sequences, 9% to 15% of them seen only once. Sequences were obtained from PBMCs or a T cell subset sorted from them (not recorded which). The origin of the receptors is a young man who had mild COVID-19 (a few samples of this study predate the infection). Cell type and time point are not known. Both conserved end residues are part of each CDR3. The order of the fields is D gene, CDR3 length, clone size, J gene, V gene, CDR3 protein, CDR3 DNA. The D gene is left open where the match is weak. Not every row has a clone size; where given, it reads once, few, many or a size class.

d_gene: .
len: 12
abundance: few
j_gene: TRBJ1-2
v_gene: TRBV15
CDR3aa: CATSSQGYGYTF
CDR3nt: TGTGCCACCAGCAGTCAGGGCTATGGCTACACCTTC

d_gene: .
len: 11
abundance: once
j_gene: TRBJ1-4
v_gene: TRBV12-3/TRBV12-4
CDR3aa: CASSSQGKLFF
CDR3nt: TGTGCCAGCAGCTCCCAGGGAAAACTGTTTTTT

d_gene: TRBD1
len: 13
abundance: few
j_gene: TRBJ1-2
v_gene: TRBV20-1
CDR3aa: CSTSRGLLYGYTF
CDR3nt: TGCAGTACCTCAAGGGGGCTCCTCTATGGCTACACCTTC

d_gene: .
len: 11
abundance: .
j_gene: TRBJ1-1
v_gene: TRBV2
CDR3aa: CASRDSSEAFF
CDR3nt: TGTGCCAGCAGGGACAGTAGTGAAGCTTTCTTT

d_gene: TRBD2
len: 13
abundance: many
j_gene: TRBJ2-2
v_gene: TRBV6-2/TRBV6-3
CDR3aa: CASKQRGNGELFF
CDR3nt: TGTGCCAGCAAACAGCGGGGGAACGGGGAGCTGTTTTTT

d_gene: TRBD2
len: 14
abundance: few
j_gene: TRBJ2-1
v_gene: TRBV20-1
CDR3aa: CSATTSGGANEQFF
CDR3nt: TGCAGTGCTACTACTAGCGGGGGGGCCAATGAGCAGTTCTTC

d_gene: .
len: 14
abundance: few
j_gene: TRBJ2-1
v_gene: TRBV11-2
CDR3aa: CASSLSLAHNEQFF
CDR3nt: TGTGCCAGCAGCTTAAGCCTAGCCCACAATGAGCAGTTCTTC

d_gene: TRBD1
len: 16
abundance: few
j_gene: TRBJ1-2
v_gene: TRBV27
CDR3aa: CASSLEGTGGWYGYTF
CDR3nt: TGTGCCAGCAGTTTAGAAGGGACAGGGGGCTGGTATGGCTACACCTTC

d_gene: .
len: 13
abundance: once
j_gene: TRBJ1-1
v_gene: TRBV28
CDR3aa: CAIKGRANTEAFF
CDR3nt: TGTGCCATTAAGGGGCGTGCAAACACTGAAGCTTTCTTT

d_gene: .
len: 16
abundance: many
j_gene: TRBJ2-3
v_gene: TRBV4-1
CDR3aa: CASSQEGGPSTDTQYF
CDR3nt: TGCGCCAGCAGCCAGGAGGGGGGGCCCAGCACAGATACGCAGTATTTT

d_gene: TRBD2
len: 17
abundance: medium-sized
j_gene: TRBJ2-5
v_gene: TRBV20-1
CDR3aa: CSARRDRTSAGNGTQYF
CDR3nt: TGCAGTGCTAGAAGGGATCGGACTAGCGCCGGTAACGGGACCCAGTACTTC

d_gene: TRBD1
len: 16
abundance: many
j_gene: TRBJ1-4
v_gene: TRBV27
CDR3aa: CASSSTLLGTGQKLFF
CDR3nt: TGTGCCAGCAGTTCCACCCTTCTGGGGACAGGTCAGAAACTGTTTTTT

d_gene: .
len: 15
abundance: .
j_gene: TRBJ2-2
v_gene: TRBV7-3
CDR3aa: CASSFTGRGTGELFF
CDR3nt: TGTGCCAGCAGCTTTACGGGCAGGGGCACCGGGGAGCTGTTTTTT

d_gene: .
len: 16
abundance: .
j_gene: TRBJ2-3
v_gene: TRBV24-1
CDR3aa: CATSETAGRATDTQYF
CDR3nt: TGTGCCACCAGTGAAACTGCGGGGCGCGCCACAGATACGCAGTATTTT

d_gene: .
len: 16
abundance: .
j_gene: TRBJ1-6
v_gene: TRBV4-2
CDR3aa: CASSQVWESYNSPLHF
CDR3nt: TGTGCCAGCAGCCAAGTCTGGGAGTCCTATAATTCACCCCTCCACTTT

d_gene: .
len: 15
abundance: few
j_gene: TRBJ2-3
v_gene: TRBV3-1
CDR3aa: CASSDARGAGDTQYF
CDR3nt: TGTGCCAGCAGCGATGCTAGGGGGGCAGGGGATACGCAGTATTTT

d_gene: TRBD2
len: 13
abundance: .
j_gene: TRBJ2-1
v_gene: TRBV10-3
CDR3aa: CAIAGGSYNEQFF
CDR3nt: TGTGCCATCGCGGGGGGCTCCTACAATGAGCAGTTCTTC

d_gene: .
len: 15
abundance: few
j_gene: TRBJ2-2
v_gene: TRBV11-2
CDR3aa: CASSFLIENTGELFF
CDR3nt: TGTGCCAGCAGCTTTTTGATAGAGAACACCGGGGAGCTGTTTTTT

d_gene: .
len: 14
abundance: many
j_gene: TRBJ2-3
v_gene: TRBV6-2/TRBV6-3
CDR3aa: CASTERAGTDTQYF
CDR3nt: TGTGCCAGCACCGAGCGGGCGGGCACAGATACGCAGTATTTT

d_gene: .
len: 11
abundance: large
j_gene: TRBJ2-1
v_gene: TRBV7-6
CDR3aa: CASSPGYEQFF
CDR3nt: TGTGCCAGCAGCCCTGGGTATGAGCAGTTCTTC

d_gene: .
len: 14
abundance: .
j_gene: TRBJ1-5
v_gene: TRBV19
CDR3aa: CASIPTWGNQPQHF
CDR3nt: TGTGCCAGTATCCCGACTTGGGGCAATCAGCCCCAGCATTTT

d_gene: .
len: 13
abundance: .
j_gene: TRBJ1-5
v_gene: TRBV19
CDR3aa: CASRSYSHQPQHF
CDR3nt: TGTGCCAGTAGATCATATAGTCATCAGCCCCAGCATTTT

d_gene: .
len: 17
abundance: .
j_gene: TRBJ1-2
v_gene: TRBV4-1
CDR3aa: CASSQALLWHRDYGYTF
CDR3nt: TGCGCCAGCAGCCAAGCGCTTTTGTGGCACCGGGATTATGGCTACACCTTC

d_gene: .
len: 16
abundance: many
j_gene: TRBJ2-3
v_gene: TRBV5-1
CDR3aa: CASSLSRLGPTDTQYF
CDR3nt: TGCGCCAGCAGCTTAAGCAGGCTTGGGCCCACAGATACGCAGTATTTT

d_gene: .
len: 13
abundance: .
j_gene: TRBJ2-6
v_gene: TRBV11-3
CDR3aa: CASSFTGANVLTF
CDR3nt: TGTGCCAGCAGCTTTACTGGGGCCAACGTCCTGACTTTC

d_gene: .
len: 14
abundance: .
j_gene: TRBJ1-4
v_gene: TRBV7-2
CDR3aa: CASSQGRYNEKLFF
CDR3nt: TGTGCCAGCAGCCAGGGACGGTATAATGAAAAACTGTTTTTT

d_gene: TRBD1
len: 16
abundance: .
j_gene: TRBJ2-5
v_gene: TRBV24-1
CDR3aa: CATSEPGTGVQETQYF
CDR3nt: TGTGCCACCAGTGAGCCCGGGACAGGGGTCCAAGAGACCCAGTACTTC

d_gene: .
len: 16
abundance: few
j_gene: TRBJ2-7
v_gene: TRBV5-6
CDR3aa: CASSRFTGTVGYEQYF
CDR3nt: TGTGCCAGCAGCCGATTCACCGGGACGGTAGGCTACGAGCAGTACTTC

d_gene: TRBD2
len: 13
abundance: .
j_gene: TRBJ2-5
v_gene: TRBV10-3
CDR3aa: CAISLAGLETQYF
CDR3nt: TGTGCCATCAGTTTAGCGGGTTTAGAGACCCAGTACTTC

d_gene: .
len: 15
abundance: .
j_gene: TRBJ1-5
v_gene: TRBV28
CDR3aa: CASRIPGAGGQPQHF
CDR3nt: TGTGCCAGCAGGATCCCAGGGGCGGGGGGTCAGCCCCAGCATTTT

d_gene: .
len: 15
abundance: few
j_gene: TRBJ2-3
v_gene: TRBV7-2
CDR3aa: CASRTGPIGADTQYF
CDR3nt: TGTGCCAGCAGGACGGGGCCAATAGGGGCAGATACGCAGTATTTT